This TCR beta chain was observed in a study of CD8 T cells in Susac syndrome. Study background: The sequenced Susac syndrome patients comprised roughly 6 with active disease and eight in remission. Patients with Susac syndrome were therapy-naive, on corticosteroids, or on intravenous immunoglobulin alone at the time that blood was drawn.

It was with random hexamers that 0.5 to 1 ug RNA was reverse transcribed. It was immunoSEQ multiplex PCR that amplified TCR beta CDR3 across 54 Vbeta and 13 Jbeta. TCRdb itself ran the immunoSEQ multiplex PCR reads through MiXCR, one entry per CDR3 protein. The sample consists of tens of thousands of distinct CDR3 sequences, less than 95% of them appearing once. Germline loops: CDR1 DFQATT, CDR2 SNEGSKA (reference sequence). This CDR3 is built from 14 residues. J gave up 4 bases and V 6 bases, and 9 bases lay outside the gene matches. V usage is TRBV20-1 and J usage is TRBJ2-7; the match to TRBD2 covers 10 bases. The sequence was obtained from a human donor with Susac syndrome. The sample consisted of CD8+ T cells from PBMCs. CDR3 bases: TGCAGTGCCCAGAGAGCGGGGGGGCTGTACGAGCAGTACTTC. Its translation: CSAQRAGGLYEQYF.